Shown below are 17 T cell receptor beta chains from a single sample sequenced in a study of cytomegalovirus exposure and HLA in healthy donors. With 60 Vbeta and 13 Jbeta primers, the PCR was carried out. Repertoires were generated with immunoSEQ multiplex PCR, while TCRdb's copy carries only in-frame clones and drops some. The sample shows around 150,000 clones, approximately 72% of them seen only once. Sample: PBMCs. All receptors derive from an older woman in good health and CMV-seronegative.

The rearrangement links TRBV14 to TRBJ1-5; the D is unclear. CDR3 length: 14 residues. The germline CDR1 and CDR2 sequences are SGHDN and FVKESK. V lost 4 bases to trimming and J lost 8 bases, with 15 bases between them. CDR3 DNA: TGTGCCAGCAGCCTGGCCGGCGGAGAGGAGCCCCAGCATTTT. Translation gives CASSLAGGEEPQHF.

This clone was seen only once. The rearrangement links TRBV4-3 to TRBJ2-7; tentatively, D is TRBD2 (5 bases). Germline lookup yields CDR1 LGHNA and CDR2 YSLEER. CDR3 length equals 15 residues. Trimming removed 0 bases at V and 2 bases at J, with 11 bases between. This CDR3 is CASSQDLDGTYEQYF. In DNA, the CDR3 is TGCGCCAGCAGCCAAGATCTGGACGGGACCTACGAGCAGTACTTC.

This chain links TRBV4-2 with TRBJ2-4, with 11 bases fitting TRBD2. From germline, CDR1 is LGHNA and CDR2 YNFKEQ. There are 16 residues in the CDR3. V lost 1 base to trimming and J lost 9 bases; unmatched junction nucleotides: 8. This CDR3 is CASSQVTSGRSSIQYF. The CDR3 DNA reads TGTGCCAGCAGCCAAGTCACTAGCGGGAGATCGAGCATTCAGTACTTC.

The chain uses TRBV4-3 and TRBJ2-3, with a tentative D call TRBD2 (5 bases). The CDR3 extends over 16 amino acids. V shed 2 bases and J shed 3 bases, with 15 bases lying between them. Germline CDR1 LGHNA, CDR2 YSLEER. The CDR3 protein is CASSQSGLGETDTQYF. The CDR3 bases are TGCGCCAGCAGCCAATCGGGCTTGGGAGAGACAGATACGCAGTATTTT.

This chain joins TRBV10-3 and TRBJ1-1, with D tentatively TRBD1 (5 bases). V gave up 6 bases and J gave up 4 bases, with 12 bases separating them. The CDR3 runs to 13 residues. In germline, CDR1 is ENHRY, CDR2 SYGVKD. The CDR3 sequence: CAISPAQGTEAFF. The CDR3 DNA sequence: TGTGCCATCAGCCCCGCCCAGGGCACTGAAGCTTTCTTT.

V gene TRBV5-6 combines with J gene TRBJ1-1; D is perhaps TRBD1 (6 bases). The CDR3 length is 14 residues. The V gene lost 5 bases and the J gene lost 0 bases, with 11 bases spanning the gap. From germline, CDR1 is SGHDT and CDR2 YYEEEE. CDR3 coding DNA: TGTGCCAGCAGTTTCGGGACATTGAACACTGAAGCTTTCTTT. This translates into CASSFGTLNTEAFF. Together with reference TRBV5-6 and TRBJ1-1, the CDR3 gives the full variable domain: DAGVTQSPTHLIKTRGQQVTLRCSPKSGHDTVSWYQQALGQGPQFIFQYYEEEERQRGNFPDRFSGHQFPNYSSELNVNALLLGDSALYLCASSFGTLNTEAFFGQGTRLTVV.

V is TRBV2 and J is TRBJ2-2; 11 bases map to TRBD2. The germline V gene encodes CDR1 SNHLY and CDR2 FYNNEI. This CDR3 is 21 amino acids long. V shed 6 bases, J shed 4 bases, and the junction held 22 bases outside the gene matches. In nucleotides, the CDR3 is TGTGCCAGCAGCGTCTCGATCGCCGGGACTAGCGGCGTCCGGGGCACCGGGGAGCTGTTTTTT. Protein product: CASSVSIAGTSGVRGTGELFF.

This rearrangement joins TRBV14 to TRBJ2-3, with TRBD2 matching 8 bases. With 1 base clipped from V and 3 bases from J, the junction kept 3 bases outside the gene matches. CDR1 is SGHDN, CDR2 FVKESK, per germline. The CDR3 sequence is 15 residues long. CDR3 loop: CASSQGVAGTDTQYF. The DNA for the CDR3 is TGTGCCAGCAGCCAAGGGGTAGCGGGGACAGATACGCAGTATTTT.

The chain employs TRBV7-6 and TRBJ1-1; TRBD1 is a possible D gene (5 bases). Germline CDR1 is SGHVS and CDR2 is FNYEAQ. V lost 5 bases, J lost 1 base, and 8 bases lay in between. The CDR3 sequence is 13 residues long. In DNA form, the CDR3 reads TGTGCCAGCAGCCTCAGGGAGAACACTGAAGCTTTCTTT. Translating gives CASSLRENTEAFF.

V gene TRBV5-4 combines with J gene TRBJ1-6; TRBD1 might be the D (5 bases). V was cut by 1 base and J by 14 bases, with 22 bases left in between. Germline CDR1 is SGHNT and CDR2 is YYREEE (reference sequence). The CDR3 spans 16 residues. This CDR3 is CASSLRGRLGRVALHF. DNA for the CDR3: TGTGCCAGCAGCTTGCGGGGGAGACTCGGGAGGGTGGCCCTCCACTTT.

A few counts support this clone. The rearrangement uses TRBV4-1 and TRBJ1-1, with D perhaps TRBD1 (6 bases). Germline loops: CDR1 MGHRA, CDR2 YSYEKL. The V end was cut by 0 bases, the J end by 1 base, with 12 bases between. The CDR3 runs 16 residues. DNA of the CDR3: TGCGCCAGCAGCCAAGAAGCGGGGGCGAGGAACACTGAAGCTTTCTTT. Translated: CASSQEAGARNTEAFF.

The chain recombines TRBV29-1 with TRBJ2-1; 9 bases map to TRBD2. The germline V gene has CDR1 SQVTM and CDR2 ANQGSEA. The V and J ends lost 6 bases and 4 bases, in that order; junction bases with no gene match: 10. The CDR3 covers 15 residues. The CDR3 nucleotides are TGCAGCGTCCAACCTCTAGCGGGGACTTACAATGAGCAGTTCTTC. Translation gives CSVQPLAGTYNEQFF.

This clone was seen more than once but under ten times. The chain recombines TRBV29-1 with TRBJ2-5; TRBD1 might be the D (6 bases). This CDR3 is 12 amino acids long. The V end lost 7 bases, the J end lost 5 bases, and 14 bases lay between the germline ends. Germline V CDR1 and CDR2: SQVTM, ANQGSEA. The CDR3, as DNA: TGCAGCGGCAACAGTGGGGGCGAGACCCAGTACTTC. This sequence encodes CSGNSGGETQYF. Supplemented by reference TRBV29-1 and TRBJ2-5, the full variable domain reads SAVISQKPSRDICQRGTSLTIQCQVDSQVTMMFWYRQQPGQSLTLIATANQGSEATYESGFVIDKFPISRPNLTFSTLTVSNMSPEDSSIYLCSGNSGGETQYFGPGTRLLVL.

The V and J genes are TRBV7-2 and TRBJ1-5; the D gene is possibly TRBD1 (5 bases). Looked up from germline, CDR1 is SGHTA and CDR2 is FQGNSA. This CDR3 is built from 15 residues. V lost 1 base and J lost 3, with 10 bases in between. The CDR3 region is CASSLEGRDNQPQHF. The CDR3 DNA is TGTGCCAGCAGCTTAGAGGGGCGGGACAATCAGCCCCAGCATTTT. Drawing the rest from reference TRBV7-2 and TRBJ1-5, the complete variable domain is GAGVSQSPSNKVTEKGKDVELRCDPISGHTALYWYRQSLGQGLEFLIYFQGNSAPDKSGLPSDRFSAERTGGSVSTLTIQRTQQEDSAVYLCASSLEGRDNQPQHFGDGTRLSIL.

This CDR3 reads CASSIGGTSGKGRYGELFF. DNA of the CDR3: TGTGCCAGTAGTATCGGTGGGACTAGCGGGAAAGGAAGATATGGGGAGCTGTTTTTT. The chain uses TRBV19 and TRBJ2-2; 13 bases are a match to TRBD2. Germline CDR1 reads LNHDA; CDR2 reads SQIVND (reference sequence). This CDR3 spans 19 amino acids. J lost 8 bases, V lost 3 bases, and 15 bases had no gene match.

This rearrangement joins TRBV7-9 to TRBJ2-1; the match to TRBD2 covers 7 bases. CDR3 length: 14 amino acids. From germline, CDR1 is SEHNR and CDR2 FQNEAQ (reference sequence). V was clipped by 1 base and J by 10 bases; unmatched bases: 7. Written as DNA, the CDR3 is TGTGCCAGCAGCTTAGGGAGCGGGGTCTGGGAGCAGTTCTTC. It codes for CASSLGSGVWEQFF.

This clone was seen only a few times. This chain joins TRBV25-1 and TRBJ2-2; 8 bases map to TRBD1. J lost 4 bases, V lost 4 bases, and 2 bases had no gene match. Germline values: CDR1 MGHDK, CDR2 SYGVNS. This CDR3 spans 14 amino acids. The CDR3 reads CASSATGGTGELFF. The CDR3 coding sequence is TGTGCCAGCAGTGCTACAGGGGGCACCGGGGAGCTGTTTTTT.